The 8 T cell receptor beta chains in this list originate from one sample, sequenced in a study of cytomegalovirus exposure and HLA in healthy donors. The study ran its PCR with 60 Vbeta and 13 Jbeta primers. Sequenced by immunoSEQ multiplex PCR; TCRdb stores in-frame clones only, minus some. The data contain hundreds of thousands of clones, just over 70% of them singletons. The sequenced sample consisted of PBMCs. The receptors originated from a female donor in good health and CMV-seronegative.

This clone was seen only once. This chain connects TRBV11-2 to TRBJ1-5; the match to TRBD1 covers 9 bases. CDR3 length: 16 amino acids. Germline CDR1 is SGHAT and CDR2 is FQNNGV. Trimming cost V 1 base and J 6 bases; bases outside gene matches: 7. The CDR3 spells CASSLATGTGIQPQHF. CDR3 DNA: TGTGCCAGCAGCTTAGCCACCGGGACAGGGATTCAGCCCCAGCATTTT.

CDR3 sequence reads: CATSNRDRGSYGYTF. The CDR3 DNA is TGTGCCACCAGCAACCGGGACAGGGGAAGTTATGGCTACACCTTC. The rearrangement joins TRBV15 to TRBJ1-2; 10 nucleotides match TRBD1. V dropped 4 bases and J dropped 5; count of bases not matched to a gene: 7. This CDR3 comprises 15 residues. Germline V lookup: CDR1 LNHNV, CDR2 YYDKDF (reference sequence).

The J gene is TRBJ2-5, the V gene TRBV5-4; D ambiguous. The assigned J gene may be wrong: the sequence end matches TRBJ2-7 better. Germline lookup yields CDR1 SGHNT and CDR2 YYREEE (reference sequence). The CDR3 extends over 12 amino acids. CDR3 region: CASSLGTYEQYF. The CDR3 nucleotides are TGTGCCAGCAGCTTGGGAACCTACGAGCAGTACTTC.

This chain links TRBV14 with TRBJ2-2, with D possibly being TRBD1 (6 bases). Trimming cost V 0 bases and J 5 bases, with 10 bases left between them. The CDR3 runs to 15 residues. Germline assignment: CDR1 SGHDN and CDR2 FVKESK. Here the CDR3 reads CASSQEPRGTGELFF. The CDR3 DNA reads as TGTGCCAGCAGCCAAGAGCCTAGGGGGACCGGGGAGCTGTTTTTT. The full variable domain, in which reference TRBV14 and TRBJ2-2 provide the parts outside the CDR3, is EAGVTQFPSHSVIEKGQTVTLRCDPISGHDNLYWYRRVMGKEIKFLLHFVKESKQDESGMPNNRFLAERTGGTYSTLKVQPAELEDSGVYFCASSQEPRGTGELFFGEGSRLTVL.

V and J are TRBV30 and TRBJ2-2; the match to TRBD2 covers 7 bases. Germline loops: CDR1 GTSNPN, CDR2 SVGIG (reference sequence). The V segment lost 1 base and the J segment 8 bases; nucleotides outside the gene matches: 4. The CDR3 consists of 13 residues. CDR3 sequence reads: CAWSASRGGELFF. CDR3 bases: TGTGCCTGGAGTGCGTCGCGGGGGGGGGAGCTGTTTTTT.

This sequence joins TRBV7-9 and TRBJ2-1, with TRBD2 identical over 9 bases. The J segment lost 0 bases and the V segment lost 0 bases, leaving 0 bases of the junction unmatched. The V gene's germline CDR1 is SEHNR and CDR2 FQNEAQ (reference sequence). The CDR3 extends over 16 amino acids. The CDR3 coding sequence is TGTGCCAGCAGCTTAGCGCGGGGGGGCTCCTACAATGAGCAGTTCTTC. It specifies CASSLARGGSYNEQFF. The complete variable domain, with remaining parts taken from reference TRBV7-9 and TRBJ2-1, reads DTGVSQNPRHKITKRGQNVTFRCDPISEHNRLYWYRQTLGQGPEFLTYFQNEAQLEKSRLLSDRFSAERPKGSFSTLEIQRTEQGDSAMYLCASSLARGGSYNEQFFGPGTRLTVL.

V usage is TRBV2 and J usage is TRBJ1-6; 10 bases match TRBD1. CDR3 size: 15 residues. The junction had 5 bases not matched to a gene; V was cut back by 3 bases and J by 9 bases. Germline CDR1 SNHLY, CDR2 FYNNEI. This chain's CDR3 is CASSDFRDRGSPLHF. CDR3 nucleotides: TGTGCCAGCAGTGATTTCAGGGACAGGGGTTCACCCCTCCACTTT.

The V call is TRBV18, the J call TRBJ2-7, with TRBD1 matching 7 bases. Germline CDR1 is KGHSH and CDR2 is LQKENI. V was clipped by 5 bases and J by 1 base; unmatched bases: 5. The CDR3 has 14 amino acids. CDR3 residues: CASSNLQGSYEQYF. The DNA for the CDR3 is TGTGCCAGCTCAAATTTACAGGGGTCCTACGAGCAGTACTTC.